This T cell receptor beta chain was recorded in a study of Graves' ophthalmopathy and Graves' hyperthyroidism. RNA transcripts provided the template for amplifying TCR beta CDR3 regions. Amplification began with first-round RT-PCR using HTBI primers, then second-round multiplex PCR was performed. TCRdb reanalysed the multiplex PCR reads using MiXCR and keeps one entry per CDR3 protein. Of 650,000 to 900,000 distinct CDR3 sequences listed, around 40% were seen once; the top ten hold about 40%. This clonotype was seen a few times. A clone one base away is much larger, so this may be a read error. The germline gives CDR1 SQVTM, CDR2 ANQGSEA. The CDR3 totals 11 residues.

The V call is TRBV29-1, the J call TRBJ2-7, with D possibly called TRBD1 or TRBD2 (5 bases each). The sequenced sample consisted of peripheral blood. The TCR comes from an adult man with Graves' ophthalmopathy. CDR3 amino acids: CGVGRTYEQYF. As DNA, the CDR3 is TGCGGCGTGGGACGGACCTACGAGCAGTACTTC.